This TCR beta chain was identified during a study of cytomegalovirus exposure and HLA in healthy donors (dated by TCRdb to the late 2010s). At the level of the whole study: According to a later analysis, the approximately 130 validation repertoires were produced on the same platform as the 700 or so repertoires of the first cohort. The study aimed to test whether cataloging public T cell receptors could reveal signatures of past pathogen exposure. Besides the first cohort of 550 to 750 subjects, a separate validation cohort made up of about 120 different subjects was used. High-throughput TCR immunosequencing, statistical association of individual TCRs with disease status, and machine learning were combined to predict cytomegalovirus infection status.

As for this clone: The clone's antigen remains unknown. Nothing much larger sits one base from this clone, and base qualities are not available.

After removal of 7 bases from V and 8 bases from J, the junction retains 16 bases not matched to a gene. The CDR3, cysteine through phenylalanine, is 15 amino acids long. CDR3 DNA only is kept here, 45 bases in frame from base 1. Sequences LNHDA (CDR1) and SQIVND (CDR2) are obtained from the germline V gene (reference sequence). Separate from the roughly 650-subject first cohort, the validation cohort of about 110 subjects was the group to which the donors belonged. Libraries were prepared through the immunoSEQ multiplex PCR assay. Per the authors' processing: A statistical classification framework was built for diagnosing cytomegalovirus status from the catalog of TCR beta chain sequences. TCRdb limited this immuneACCESS table to in-frame rearrangements with V and J called. A share of clones is missing; checked studies link under half to unresolved V genes, and the rest is unexplained. That table furnishes V, J and clone size, whereas the DNA furnished D and trimming. This sample has tens of thousands of clones in its table, and about 94% of those were observed once. The biggest ten clones account for over 2% of the sample.

Study-wide conclusions, independent of this receptor: Most TCR sequences were observed very rarely across donors, whereas some public TCRs were present in many individuals. In vitro tests confirmed that a few of the cytomegalovirus-associated TCR beta chains recognize cytomegalovirus antigens. The classifier was reported to diagnose cytomegalovirus status with high specificity and sensitivity in both the original and validation cohorts. It was suggested by the authors that the approach could potentially be generalized to other disease states and immunological phenotypes. The study listed 150 to 200 TCR beta chains as associated with cytomegalovirus. A later analysis lacked HLA typing for the validation cohort, so it scored co-occurrence in that cohort across all 130 or so repertoires. Of the cluster scores, 90% to 95% were above 0 in a later analysis, which found that TCRs clustered in the first cohort also tended to co-occur in the 120 validation repertoires.

The specimen was PBMCs. The TCR comes from a woman younger than 30 in good health and CMV-seronegative. The chain is made from TRBV19 and TRBJ1-1; 7 middle bases align to TRBD1. The CDR3 has the sequence CASTTLNMRGPEAFF. The DNA is as follows: TGTGCCAGTACCACCCTTAATATGAGGGGGCCCGAAGCTTTCTTT.